Listed here are 23 T cell receptor beta chains from one sample, sequenced in a study of cytomegalovirus exposure and HLA in healthy donors. Vbeta (60) and Jbeta (13) primers were used in the PCR. Method: immunoSEQ multiplex PCR; TCRdb's copy keeps in-frame clones and lacks some. This table has about 120,000 clones, 15% appearing once. Sequencing was carried out using PBMCs. The receptors stem from a woman aged 18-30 years in good health and CMV-seronegative.

The table lists this clone with a few counts. The V gene is TRBV5-6, the J gene TRBJ2-7; a possible D gene is TRBD1 (6 bases). The germline gives CDR1 SGHDT, CDR2 YYEEEE. The CDR3 extends over 14 amino acids. Trimming shortened V by 4 bases and J by 4 bases, and 15 bases separated the two germline ends. This CDR3 is CASSGGTRGYEQYF. CDR3 DNA: TGTGCCAGCAGCGGTGGGACACGGGGATACGAGCAGTACTTC.

There are a few counts of this clone. J is TRBJ2-7 and V is TRBV28; D remains ambiguous. Trimming cost V 5 bases and J 0 bases, with 5 bases left between them. The CDR3 totals 12 residues. CDR1 MDHEN and CDR2 SYDVKM come from the germline V gene. Here the CDR3 reads CASSLSSYEQYF. CDR3 sequence (DNA): TGTGCCAGCAGTCTAAGCTCCTACGAGCAGTACTTC.

The chain employs TRBV7-2 and TRBJ2-3; 14 bases line up with TRBD2. The CDR3 runs 18 residues. From germline, CDR1 is SGHTA and CDR2 FQGNSA. J lost 1 base, V lost 3 bases, and 6 bases had no gene match. CDR3 nucleotide sequence: TGTGCCAGCAGCTTCAACCCGACTAGCGGGGGGGGCACAGATACGCAGTATTTT. It specifies CASSFNPTSGGGTDTQYF. The variable domain in full, with the rest retrieved from reference TRBV7-2 and TRBJ2-3, is GAGVSQSPSNKVTEKGKDVELRCDPISGHTALYWYRQSLGQGLEFLIYFQGNSAPDKSGLPSDRFSAERTGGSVSTLTIQRTQQEDSAVYLCASSFNPTSGGGTDTQYFGPGTRLTVL.

A few counts support this clone. The chain has TRBV29-1 and TRBJ1-1; 7 bases fit TRBD1. This CDR3 comprises 12 residues. The V segment lost 7 bases and the J segment 6 bases; nucleotides outside the gene matches: 8. The V gene's germline CDR1 is SQVTM and CDR2 ANQGSEA. The CDR3 region is CSARTGNAEAFF. CDR3 nucleotide sequence: TGCAGCGCTAGGACAGGTAACGCTGAAGCTTTCTTT. Full variable domain (missing parts from reference TRBV29-1 and TRBJ1-1): SAVISQKPSRDICQRGTSLTIQCQVDSQVTMMFWYRQQPGQSLTLIATANQGSEATYESGFVIDKFPISRPNLTFSTLTVSNMSPEDSSIYLCSARTGNAEAFFGQGTRLTVV.

The chain is built from TRBV7-2 and TRBJ2-7; the D is unclear. The V gene lost 2 bases and the J gene lost 5 bases, with 7 bases spanning the gap. Germline lookup yields CDR1 SGHTA and CDR2 FQGNSA. This CDR3 is built from 12 residues. The CDR3 loop reads CASSLRLNEQYF. DNA for the CDR3: TGTGCCAGCAGCTTAAGACTCAACGAGCAGTACTTC.

This clone has more than one count but fewer than ten. The chain combines TRBV2 with TRBJ2-7; 7 bases map to TRBD2. J gave up 0 bases and V 7 bases, and 3 bases lay outside the gene matches. The CDR3 has 13 residues. The germline gives CDR1 SNHLY, CDR2 FYNNEI. Written as DNA, the CDR3 is TGTGCCAGCATGGGCGGGAGCTCCTACGAGCAGTACTTC. This translates into CASMGGSSYEQYF.

The rearrangement uses TRBV27 and TRBJ1-2, with TRBD1 matching over 7 bases. The germline V gene has CDR1 MNHEY and CDR2 SMNVEV (reference sequence). CDR3 size: 12 residues. Trimming cost V 8 bases and J 8 bases; bases outside gene matches: 8. CDR3 DNA: TGTGCCAGCCTTGGGACAGTAGGAGGCTACACCTTC. Translation gives CASLGTVGGYTF.

This clone was found a few times. This sequence joins TRBV5-1 and TRBJ2-7; 10 bases are a match to TRBD2. J gave up 5 bases and V 4 bases, and 9 bases lay outside the gene matches. Germline CDR1 reads SGHRS; CDR2 reads YFSETQ. The CDR3 covers 15 residues. DNA of the CDR3: TGCGCCAGCAGCCTCCGGACTAGCGGCCCCCACGAGCAGTACTTC. This gives the protein CASSLRTSGPHEQYF.

The rearrangement uses TRBV27 and TRBJ2-7; 11 nucleotides line up with TRBD2. CDR3 length: 15 residues. CDR1 and CDR2 from the germline V gene are MNHEY and SMNVEV (reference sequence). The ends lost 5 bases at V and 2 bases at J; junction bases unmatched: 5. Written as DNA, the CDR3 is TGTGCCAGCAGTCCTAGACTAGCGGGGACCTACGAGCAGTACTTC. It yields the protein CASSPRLAGTYEQYF.

In its sample, this clone was seen a few times. The chain employs TRBV12-1 and TRBJ1-4; the tabulated D call, TRBD1, remains unverified against the DNA. TRBV12-1 corresponds to a pseudogene. The CDR3 totals 15 residues. The CDR3: CASSVKTGIREKLFF. CDR3 DNA sequence: TGTGCCAGCAGCGTAAAGACAGGGATAAGGGAAAAACTGTTTTTT.

V is TRBV7-6 and J is TRBJ1-1; 9 bases agree with TRBD1. V dropped 1 base and J dropped 2; count of bases not matched to a gene: 2. CDR3 size: 15 residues. CDR1 SGHVS and CDR2 FNYEAQ come from the germline V gene. This chain's CDR3 is CASSLGDRENTEAFF. The CDR3 DNA sequence: TGTGCCAGCAGCTTAGGGGACAGGGAAAACACTGAAGCTTTCTTT.

This clone was seen more than once but under ten times. CDR3 nucleotide sequence: TGTGCCAGCAGCTTGGTTATGGCGGGGGACGAGCAGTACTTC. Translation: CASSLVMAGDEQYF. The chain is built from TRBV5-4 and TRBJ2-7; 7 nucleotides line up with TRBD2. Germline-derived CDR1 and CDR2 are SGHNT and YYREEE (reference sequence). The CDR3 sequence is 14 residues long. V shed 0 bases and J 5 bases; nucleotides not matched to a gene: 5.

This clone was recorded many times. CDR3 sequence: CASSFGTGGLNEKLFF. The CDR3 DNA sequence: TGTGCCAGCAGCTTCGGGACAGGGGGCCTAAATGAAAAACTGTTTTTT. This rearrangement joins TRBV7-9 to TRBJ1-4; 12 nucleotides match TRBD1. The CDR3 is made up of 16 amino acids. Germline-derived CDR1 and CDR2 are SEHNR and FQNEAQ (reference sequence). Unmatched junction bases numbered 4, after V lost 3 bases and J lost 5 bases.

This chain links TRBV2 with TRBJ1-2; D call uncertain. This CDR3 region has 14 residues. V was pared by 2 bases and J by 7 bases, with 14 bases between. Germline loops: CDR1 SNHLY, CDR2 FYNNEI. CDR3 DNA sequence: TGTGCCAGCAGTGAACTCGAATCGGGTGGTGGCTACACCTTC. Encoded protein: CASSELESGGGYTF.

This clone was counted a few times. The rearrangement uses TRBV29-1 and TRBJ2-1; 8 nucleotides align to TRBD2. This CDR3 region has 14 residues. The junction had 7 bases not matched to a gene; V was cut back by 3 bases and J by 6 bases. The germline CDR1 and CDR2 sequences are SQVTM and ANQGSEA. The CDR3: CSVDVRGVTNEQFF. The CDR3 nucleotides are TGCAGCGTTGATGTGCGGGGGGTAACCAATGAGCAGTTCTTC.

This clone was counted only a few times. This chain uses TRBV5-1 with TRBJ1-3, with 7 bases matching TRBD1. This CDR3 has 14 amino acids. Germline V gene sequence: CDR1 SGHRS, CDR2 YFSETQ. J gave up 4 bases and V 1 base, and 2 bases lay outside the gene matches. Here the CDR3 reads CASSLTGVGNTIYF. In DNA form, the CDR3 reads TGCGCCAGCAGCTTGACAGGGGTGGGAAACACCATATATTTT.

This clone has a handful of counts. The CDR3 is CASSESRGQPQHF. DNA of the CDR3: TGTGCCAGCAGTGAAAGTAGAGGCCAGCCCCAGCATTTT. The genes are TRBV25-1 and TRBJ1-5; D uncertain. This CDR3 comprises 13 residues. CDR1 is MGHDK, CDR2 SYGVNS, per germline. V was cut by 2 bases and J by 7 bases, with 9 bases left in between.

V gene TRBV27 combines with J gene TRBJ2-5, with 7 bases lining up with TRBD1. Germline V CDR1 and CDR2: MNHEY, SMNVEV (reference sequence). Losses at the gene ends were 5 bases for V and 3 bases for J; bases not matched to a gene: 6. The CDR3 runs to 14 residues. The CDR3 coding sequence is TGTGCCAGCAGTACGTATCAGGGGGAAGAGACCCAGTACTTC. Its protein product is CASSTYQGEETQYF.

This clone was seen a handful of times. CDR3 protein: CASSPQGANTEAFF. The DNA of the CDR3 is TGTGCCAGCTCACCACAGGGGGCTAACACTGAAGCTTTCTTT. The chain uses TRBV18 and TRBJ1-1; 7 nucleotides align to TRBD1. The CDR3 sequence is 14 residues long. Germline V CDR1 and CDR2: KGHSH, LQKENI. V shed 1 base and J 2 bases; nucleotides not matched to a gene: 1.

This clone was counted a few times. The CDR3 here is CASSLGTHDTYEQYF. In DNA, the CDR3 is TGCGCCAGCAGCCTCGGGACTCACGATACCTACGAGCAGTACTTC. This rearrangement joins TRBV4-1 to TRBJ2-7; possible D gene TRBD2, 6 bases. The CDR3 sequence is 15 residues long. Germline CDR1 and CDR2: MGHRA and YSYEKL. V dropped 4 bases and J dropped 2 bases, with 15 bases sitting between them.

V and J are TRBV30 and TRBJ2-7; 8 bases map to TRBD2. The CDR3 sequence is 13 residues long. The germline V gene has CDR1 GTSNPN and CDR2 SVGIG (reference sequence). J gave up 6 bases and V 4 bases, and 8 bases lay outside the gene matches. For the CDR3, the DNA is TGTGCCTGGACGTCCGGGAGGGCCGGCGAGCAGTACTTC. Translation gives CAWTSGRAGEQYF.

This rearrangement joins TRBV28 to TRBJ1-5, with D possibly matching TRBD1 (6 bases). Germline V CDR1 and CDR2: MDHEN, SYDVKM. Trimming stripped 1 base from V and 6 bases from J, with 13 bases between. The CDR3 length is 15 residues. This CDR3 reads CASSLSFQGSQPQHF. DNA of the CDR3: TGTGCCAGCAGTTTATCTTTCCAGGGGAGTCAGCCCCAGCATTTT. Full variable domain (remainder filled in from reference TRBV28 and TRBJ1-5): DVKVTQSSRYLVKRTGEKVFLECVQDMDHENMFWYRQDPGLGLRLIYFSYDVKMKEKGDIPEGYSVSREKKERFSLILESASTNQTSMYLCASSLSFQGSQPQHFGDGTRLSIL.

The chain links TRBV28 to TRBJ2-7; D might be TRBD2 (6 bases). The CDR3 is 12 residues long. Germline V CDR1 and CDR2: MDHEN, SYDVKM. Deletions cut 6 bases from V and 3 bases from J, with 9 bases between. DNA for the CDR3: TGTGCCAGCAGCCTGGGGGGCTACGAGCAGTACTTC. Its protein is CASSLGGYEQYF.